Below are 15 T cell receptor beta chains sequenced from a single sample in a study of T cells after yellow fever vaccination. TCRdb recomputed calls from the 5' RACE reads with MiXCR, one row per CDR3 protein. The sample contains approximately 300,000 distinct CDR3 sequences, under 15% of which appear only once. The source was CD4+ T cells sorted from PBMCs, collected 45 days after the yellow fever booster vaccination. These TCRs come from a man aged 25-45 years who received the YFV17D yellow fever vaccine.

This clonotype appeared a few times. The rearrangement joins TRBV19 to TRBJ2-1; TRBD2 matches at 8 bases. CDR1 and CDR2 (germline): LNHDA, SQIVND (reference sequence). After removal of 7 bases from V and 7 bases from J, the junction contained 12 bases not matched to a gene. This CDR3 spans 15 amino acids. CDR3 sequence reads: CASKVNGRAGNEQFF. CDR3 coding DNA: TGTGCCAGTAAAGTTAACGGGAGGGCCGGTAATGAGCAGTTCTTC.

This clonotype has a handful of counts. V usage is TRBV18 and J usage is TRBJ1-5; no reliable D call. The V end lost 2 bases, the J end lost 4 bases, and 9 bases lay between the germline ends. Germline-derived CDR1 and CDR2 are KGHSH and LQKENI. The CDR3 has 14 amino acids. CDR3 sequence: CASSPSFGNQPQHF. CDR3 sequence (DNA): TGTGCCAGCTCACCATCCTTCGGGAATCAGCCCCAGCATTTT.

This clonotype has a count of ten or more. The chain is built from TRBV20-1 and TRBJ2-1; a possible D gene is TRBD1 (6 bases). CDR3 size: 14 residues. Deletions cut 5 bases from V and 8 bases from J, with 19 bases between. The germline V gene has CDR1 DFQATT and CDR2 SNEGSKA (reference sequence). In DNA form, the CDR3 reads TGCAGTGCTCACCTACAGGGTTTGCTTTATGAGCAGTTCTTC. This sequence encodes CSAHLQGLLYEQFF.

This clonotype was seen only a few times. The chain uses TRBV7-8 and TRBJ2-5, with D tentatively TRBD2 (5 bases). The CDR3 runs 15 residues. The germline gives CDR1 SGHVS, CDR2 FQNEAQ. Deletions cut 5 bases from V and 3 bases from J, with 16 bases between. The CDR3 coding sequence is TGTGCCAGCAGCACGCCCCGCGCGGGCAAAGAGACCCAGTACTTC. This encodes CASSTPRAGKETQYF.

The chain employs TRBV20-1 and TRBJ2-5; 9 bases align to TRBD1. The CDR3 loop spans 17 amino acids. Germline V CDR1 and CDR2: DFQATT, SNEGSKA (reference sequence). V trimming: 2 bases; J trimming: 4 bases; junction bases outside the gene matches: 14. CDR3 nucleotides: TGCAGTGCTAGACTAGGCCTGCGACAGGGGGTTGGAGAGACCCAGTACTTC. Translation: CSARLGLRQGVGETQYF.

V and J are TRBV7-9 and TRBJ2-3, with D perhaps TRBD1 (5 bases). This CDR3 is built from 15 residues. The ends were cut back, 5 bases at V and 0 bases at J, with 12 bases in the middle. Germline CDR1 is SEHNR and CDR2 is FQNEAQ (reference sequence). DNA for the CDR3: TGTGCCAGCAGCCGCGACAGTGTTAGCACAGATACGCAGTATTTT. The encoded protein is CASSRDSVSTDTQYF.

This rearrangement joins TRBV7-9 to TRBJ2-2; the D gene is possibly TRBD1 (6 bases). This CDR3 is 14 amino acids long. CDR1 is SEHNR, CDR2 FQNEAQ, per germline (reference sequence). Trimming shortened V by 8 bases and J by 7 bases, and 17 bases separated the two germline ends. The DNA of the CDR3 is TGTGCCAGCGCAGGGACACCTTGGTTCGGGGAGCTGTTTTTT. It encodes CASAGTPWFGELFF.

This chain uses TRBV9 with TRBJ2-7; D is perhaps TRBD2 (5 bases). Germline loops: CDR1 SGDLS, CDR2 YYNGEE. The CDR3 extends over 18 amino acids. V dropped 5 bases and J dropped 0 bases, with 24 bases sitting between them. CDR3 nucleotide sequence: TGTGCCAGCAGTCGGCAACTGGGAGCGAGCGGAAGCTCCTACGAGCAGTACTTC. Translating it yields CASSRQLGASGSSYEQYF.

This clonotype turned up a few times. V gene TRBV5-1 combines with J gene TRBJ2-7; tentatively, D is TRBD2 (6 bases). Per the germline V gene, CDR1 is SGHRS and CDR2 is YFSETQ. The CDR3 has 13 amino acids. With 3 bases removed from V and 7 bases from J, the gap between germline ends came to 14 bases. CDR3 nucleotide sequence: TGCGCCAGCAGCTCGCGGGATTACGGGGAGCAGTACTTC. This encodes CASSSRDYGEQYF.

This rearrangement joins TRBV5-1 to TRBJ2-4; perhaps TRBD1 as D (6 bases). This CDR3 spans 14 amino acids. Looked up from germline, CDR1 is SGHRS and CDR2 is YFSETQ. V was cut by 4 bases and J by 8 bases, with 16 bases left in between. In nucleotides, the CDR3 is TGCGCCAGCAGCATACAGGGTGAGATGGACATTCAGTACTTC. Protein product: CASSIQGEMDIQYF.

This clonotype was seen more than once but under ten times. The rearrangement links TRBV12-3 or TRBV12-4 to TRBJ2-1; TRBD2 matches 11 bases. V dropped 3 bases and J dropped 5; count of bases not matched to a gene: 3. CDR3 length: 15 residues. The chain's CDR3 is CASSFLAGGNNEQFF. The CDR3 bases are TGTGCCAGCAGTTTCTTAGCGGGAGGGAACAATGAGCAGTTCTTC.

This clonotype has ten or more counts. The CDR3 protein is CAWSAGGETQYF. CDR3 sequence (DNA): TGTGCCTGGAGTGCAGGGGGAGAGACCCAGTACTTC. The chain carries TRBV30 and TRBJ2-5, with 7 positions matching TRBD1. The CDR3 extends over 12 amino acids. V was clipped by 1 base and J by 4 bases; unmatched bases: 0. Germline V CDR1 and CDR2: GTSNPN, SVGIG (reference sequence).

The J gene is TRBJ1-1, the V gene TRBV5-4; D gene ambiguous. This CDR3 is 14 amino acids long. Trimming shortened V by 4 bases and J by 1 base, and 11 bases separated the two germline ends. Germline V lookup: CDR1 SGHNT, CDR2 YYREEE (reference sequence). CDR3 in DNA: TGTGCCAGCAGCGTGGGAGGCGGGAACACTGAAGCTTTCTTT. Translation gives CASSVGGGNTEAFF.

The gene calls are TRBV7-9 and TRBJ1-5; D is unclear. Trimming pared 4 bases from V and 0 bases from J, leaving 16 bases between. There are 17 residues in the CDR3. Germline assignment: CDR1 SEHNR and CDR2 FQNEAQ (reference sequence). The CDR3 bases are TGTGCCAGCAGCTACAATGGGGTAGGGAATAGCAATCAGCCCCAGCATTTT. Translation: CASSYNGVGNSNQPQHF.

This clonotype was observed a handful of times. The gene calls are TRBV2 and TRBJ2-4, with 8 bases that match TRBD1. Germline V gene sequence: CDR1 SNHLY, CDR2 FYNNEI. Trimming removed 7 bases from V and 7 bases from J; junction bases left unmatched: 12. The CDR3 sequence is 15 residues long. The CDR3 loop reads CASKRQGSWGNIQYF. The CDR3 DNA follows: TGTGCCAGCAAGAGACAGGGGAGCTGGGGGAACATTCAGTACTTC.